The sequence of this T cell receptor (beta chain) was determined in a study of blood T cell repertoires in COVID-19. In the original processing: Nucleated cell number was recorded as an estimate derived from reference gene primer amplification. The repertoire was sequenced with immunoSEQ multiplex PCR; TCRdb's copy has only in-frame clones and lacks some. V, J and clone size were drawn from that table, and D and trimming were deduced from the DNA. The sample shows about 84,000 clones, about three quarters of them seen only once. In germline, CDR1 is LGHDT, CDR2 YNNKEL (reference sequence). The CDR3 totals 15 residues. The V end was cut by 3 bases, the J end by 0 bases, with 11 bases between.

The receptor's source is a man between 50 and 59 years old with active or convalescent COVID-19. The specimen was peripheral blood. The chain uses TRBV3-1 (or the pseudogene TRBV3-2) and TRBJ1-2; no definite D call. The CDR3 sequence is CASSHRELANYGYTF. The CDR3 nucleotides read TGTGCCAGCAGCCACCGAGAGTTAGCTAACTATGGCTACACCTTC.